Listed here is a single T cell receptor (beta chain). This record belongs to a study of regulatory T cells in long-lasting Graves disease. Building of the TCR beta libraries involved iRepertoire HTBI primers and Arm-PCR of CDR3 regions. One entry per CDR3 protein results from TCRdb running MiXCR on the multiplex PCR reads. The repertoire includes a few hundred thousand distinct CDR3 sequences, 20% to 25% of them detected once, and roughly 30% sits in the top ten. The time point: persistent/refractory GD, antithyroid drugs over 5 years with positive TRAb. There was RNA extracted from PBMCs, and the TCR library was made from it. Each of the patients was recruited from an endocrinology department situated in Xi'an, China. CDR3 length: 14 residues. Trimming cost V 0 bases and J 2 bases, with 8 bases left between them. Per germline, CDR1 DFQATT and CDR2 SNEGSKA (reference sequence).

This TCR was sampled from a female donor with Graves disease. The V and J genes are TRBV20-1 and TRBJ1-3; D remains ambiguous. This material consisted of peripheral blood mononuclear cells (PBMCs), taken when the disease was refractory, from a patient treated with antithyroid drugs. CDR3 loop: CSARDLRAGNTIYF. In nucleotides, the CDR3 is TGCAGTGCTAGAGACTTACGGGCTGGAAACACCATATATTTT.